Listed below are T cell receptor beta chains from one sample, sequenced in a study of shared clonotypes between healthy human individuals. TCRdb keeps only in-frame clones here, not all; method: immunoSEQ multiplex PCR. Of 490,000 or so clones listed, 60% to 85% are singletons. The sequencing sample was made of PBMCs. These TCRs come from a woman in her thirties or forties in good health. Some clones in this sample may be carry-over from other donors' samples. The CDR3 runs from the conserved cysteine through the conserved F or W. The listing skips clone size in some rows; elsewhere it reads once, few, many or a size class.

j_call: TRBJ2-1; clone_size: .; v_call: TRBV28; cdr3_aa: CASTPTQGRLGRYNEQFF
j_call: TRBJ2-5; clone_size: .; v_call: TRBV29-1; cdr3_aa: CSVGSGPRETQYF
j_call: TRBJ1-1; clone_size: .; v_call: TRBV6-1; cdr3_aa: CASSWGSLNTEAFF
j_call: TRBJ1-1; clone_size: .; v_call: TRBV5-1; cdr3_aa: CASSIQGGGRNTEAFF
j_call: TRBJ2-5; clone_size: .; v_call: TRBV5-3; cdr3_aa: CARSCSGTLTQETQYF
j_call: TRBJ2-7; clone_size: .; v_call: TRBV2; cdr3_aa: CAGQTASGTYEQYF
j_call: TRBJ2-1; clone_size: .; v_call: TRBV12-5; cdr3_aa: CASGLVGLGGDEQFF
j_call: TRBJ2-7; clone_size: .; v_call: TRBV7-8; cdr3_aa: CASSLIVGGEQYF
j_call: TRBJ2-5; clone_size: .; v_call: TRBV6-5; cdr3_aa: CASRALGVETQYF
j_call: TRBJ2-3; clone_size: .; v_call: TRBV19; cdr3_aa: CASSIFDSPSPPLATDTQYF
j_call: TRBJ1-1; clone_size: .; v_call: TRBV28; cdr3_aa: CASGIFGDTNTEAFF
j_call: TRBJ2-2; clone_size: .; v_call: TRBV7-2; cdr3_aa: CASSLERYTGELFF
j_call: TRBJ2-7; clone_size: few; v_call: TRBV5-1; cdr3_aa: CASARGSSEQYF
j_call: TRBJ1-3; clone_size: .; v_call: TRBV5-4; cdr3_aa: CASSLVGAGNTIYF
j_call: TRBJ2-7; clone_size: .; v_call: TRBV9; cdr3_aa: CASSDGRPRGEQYF
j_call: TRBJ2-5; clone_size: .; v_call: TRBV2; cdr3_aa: CASSERTPGTQYF
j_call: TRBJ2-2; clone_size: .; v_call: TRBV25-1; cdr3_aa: CASSEYSGELFF
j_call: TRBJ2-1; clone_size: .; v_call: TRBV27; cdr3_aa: CASSSSGLAGVYNEQFF
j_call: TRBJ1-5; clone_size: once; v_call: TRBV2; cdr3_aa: CASSEARAGSQPQHF
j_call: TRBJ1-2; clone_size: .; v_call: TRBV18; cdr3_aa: CASSPWAEGGYTF
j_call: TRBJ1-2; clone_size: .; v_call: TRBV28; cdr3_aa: CASSLGGNHGYTF
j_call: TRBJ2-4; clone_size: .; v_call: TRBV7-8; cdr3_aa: CASSPGVYEGNIQYF
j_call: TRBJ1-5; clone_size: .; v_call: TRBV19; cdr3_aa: CASTPGGFNQPQHF
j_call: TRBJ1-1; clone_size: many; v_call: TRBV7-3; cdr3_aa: CASSLMGPGTEAFF
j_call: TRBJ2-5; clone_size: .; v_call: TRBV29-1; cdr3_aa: CSVVPQETQYF
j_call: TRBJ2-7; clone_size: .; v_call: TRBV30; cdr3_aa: CAWSEGVGPYEQYF
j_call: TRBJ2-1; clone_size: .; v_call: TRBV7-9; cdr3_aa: CASSLSGPYNEQFF
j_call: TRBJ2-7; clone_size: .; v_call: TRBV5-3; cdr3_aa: CARSPKQGREQYF
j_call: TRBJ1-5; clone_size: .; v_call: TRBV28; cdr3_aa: CASRLQGQGGGNQPQHF
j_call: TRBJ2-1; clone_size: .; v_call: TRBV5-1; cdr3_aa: CASSLVGGFDYNEQFF
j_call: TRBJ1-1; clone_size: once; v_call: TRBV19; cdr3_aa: CASNFWGEDTEAFF
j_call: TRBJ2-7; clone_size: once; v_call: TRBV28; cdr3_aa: CASSLGGEPGQDEQYF
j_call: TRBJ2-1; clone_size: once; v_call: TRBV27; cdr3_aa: CASSLRAGGTVGRVNEQFF
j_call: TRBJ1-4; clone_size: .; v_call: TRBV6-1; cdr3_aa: CASVIVSGEKLFF
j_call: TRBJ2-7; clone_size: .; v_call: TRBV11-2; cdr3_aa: CASSYMGQGSYEQYF
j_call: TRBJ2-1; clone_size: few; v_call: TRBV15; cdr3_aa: CASARGGYNEQFF
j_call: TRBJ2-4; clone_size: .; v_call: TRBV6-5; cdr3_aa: CASNRAGVNIQYF
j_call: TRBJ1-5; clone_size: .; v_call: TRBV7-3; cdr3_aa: CASSVGQDQPQHF
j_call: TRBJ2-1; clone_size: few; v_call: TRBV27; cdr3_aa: CASRPSGSSYNEQFF